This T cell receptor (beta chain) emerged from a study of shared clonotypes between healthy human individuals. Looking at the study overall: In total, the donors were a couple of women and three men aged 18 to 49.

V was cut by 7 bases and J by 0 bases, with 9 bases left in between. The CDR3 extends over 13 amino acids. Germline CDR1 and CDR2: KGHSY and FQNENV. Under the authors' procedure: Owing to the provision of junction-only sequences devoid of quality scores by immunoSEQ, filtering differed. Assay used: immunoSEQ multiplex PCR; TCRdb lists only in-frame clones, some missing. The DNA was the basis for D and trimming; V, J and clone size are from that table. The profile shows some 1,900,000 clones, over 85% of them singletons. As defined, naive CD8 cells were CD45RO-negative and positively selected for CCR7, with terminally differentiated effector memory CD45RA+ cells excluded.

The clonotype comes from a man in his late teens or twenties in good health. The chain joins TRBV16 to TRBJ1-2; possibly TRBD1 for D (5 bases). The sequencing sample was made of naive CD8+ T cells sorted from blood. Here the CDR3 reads CASTPGANYGYTF. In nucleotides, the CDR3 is TGTGCCAGCACCCCGGGGGCTAACTATGGCTACACCTTC.